Listed below are T cell receptor beta chains from one sample, sequenced in a study of T cell responses to AZD1222 COVID-19 vaccine. TCRdb keeps only in-frame clones here, not all; method: immunoSEQ multiplex PCR. Here the sample spans 110,000 to 150,000 clones, roughly 85% being singletons. The source was peripheral blood, collected on day 0 of AZD1222 vaccination. These receptors were taken from an adult in good health. Each CDR3 is given with its conserved first and last residue. Each record gives: clone size, V gene, D gene, J gene, CDR3 DNA, CDR3 protein. A D gene is named only where the DNA matches it firmly. The size field is filled for only some rows; it gives once, few, many or a size class.

NA	TRBV2	NA	TRBJ1-6	TGTGCCAGCAGTTTGGACCCCAATAATTCACCCCTCCACTTT	CASSLDPNNSPLHF
NA	TRBV24-1	TRBD1	TRBJ2-3	TGTGCCACCAGTGAACTGGGACAGGGAGTCCCCACAGATACGCAGTATTTT	CATSELGQGVPTDTQYF
NA	TRBV24-1	NA	TRBJ1-3	TGTGCCACCAGTGATTTGCCCTCTGGAAACACCATATATTTT	CATSDLPSGNTIYF
NA	TRBV27	NA	TRBJ1-5	TGTGCCAGCAGTTTATTAGGCCCAAGGGGGGGTGGCCAGCCCCAGCATTTT	CASSLLGPRGGGQPQHF
NA	TRBV29-1	TRBD1	TRBJ2-1	TGCAGCGCCATCCTAAGGGACAGGGACTACAATGAGCAGTTCTTC	CSAILRDRDYNEQFF
NA	TRBV30	NA	TRBJ2-3	TGTGCCTGGAGTACTAGTACAGATACGCAGTATTTT	CAWSTSTDTQYF
NA	TRBV7-9	NA	TRBJ2-3	TGTGCCAGCAGCTTACCAGATGAGAGTACGCAGTATTTT	CASSLPDESTQYF
once	TRBV27	NA	TRBJ1-1	TGTGCCAGCAGTTTATCCCCTTTGGGATTTACTGAAGCTTTCTTT	CASSLSPLGFTEAFF
NA	TRBV12-3/TRBV12-4	NA	TRBJ1-1	TGTGCCAGCAGTATATACACTGAAGCTTTCTTT	CASSIYTEAFF
NA	TRBV19	NA	TRBJ1-4	TGTGCCAGTCGTCCGGTGGCCGGGGGTGAAAAACTGTTTTTT	CASRPVAGGEKLFF
NA	TRBV10-3	TRBD1	TRBJ1-2	TGTGCCATCAGTGCGGGACAGGGGATTGATGGCTACACCTTC	CAISAGQGIDGYTF
NA	TRBV27	NA	TRBJ1-1	TGTGCCAGCAGTTCGGGGACGGGGAACACTGAAGCTTTCTTT	CASSSGTGNTEAFF
NA	TRBV5-4	NA	TRBJ2-7	TGTGCCAGCAGCTTGGAGGCAGGGATCTCCTACGAGCAGTACTTC	CASSLEAGISYEQYF
NA	TRBV18	TRBD1	TRBJ2-5	TGTGCCAGCTCACCACCTACAGGGGCCCGAGAGACCCAGTACTTC	CASSPPTGARETQYF
NA	TRBV6-4	NA	TRBJ1-1	TGTGCCAGCAGTGAAGGTGGAGCGAACACTGAAGCTTTCTTT	CASSEGGANTEAFF
NA	TRBV6-5	NA	TRBJ1-3	TGTGCCAGCACAGGATCTGGAAACACCATATATTTT	CASTGSGNTIYF
NA	TRBV19	NA	TRBJ1-4	TGTGCCAGTACCTACGCGGTGGCAACTAATGAAAAACTGTTTTTT	CASTYAVATNEKLFF
once	TRBV27	NA	TRBJ2-1	TGTGCCAGCAGTTTATCCTCAAATTGGGCTACCCAGTTCTTC	CASSLSSNWATQFF
NA	TRBV5-6	NA	TRBJ2-7	TGTGCCAGCAGCTTGGCGGCTAACGAGCAGTACTTC	CASSLAANEQYF
NA	TRBV11-2	NA	TRBJ2-2	TGTGCCAGCAGCTTGATTAGCGGAACCGGGGAGCTGTTTTTT	CASSLISGTGELFF
NA	TRBV5-6	NA	TRBJ2-2	TGTGCCAGCAGCTTGGGTGGGACACCGAACACCGGGGAGCTGTTTTTT	CASSLGGTPNTGELFF
NA	TRBV7-9	TRBD2	TRBJ2-5	TGTGCCAGCAGCCCCCCCGGGGGGGAGACCCAGTACTTC	CASSPPGGETQYF
NA	TRBV27	NA	TRBJ1-3	TGTGCCAGCAGTTTATCTTTCAGGGTCGGAAACACCATATATTTT	CASSLSFRVGNTIYF
NA	TRBV5-1	NA	TRBJ2-7	TGCGCCAGCTCCCTGGGGGGGCCAAGCTCCTACGAGCAGTACTTC	CASSLGGPSSYEQYF
NA	TRBV3-1/TRBV3-2	NA	TRBJ2-7	TGTGCCAGCAGCCACCAGGGGAAGAGCTCCTACGAGCAGTACTTC	CASSHQGKSSYEQYF
NA	TRBV9	NA	TRBJ2-7	TGTGCCAGCAGCGTAGTGGGCGAGCAGTACTTC	CASSVVGEQYF
once	TRBV7-9	TRBD1	TRBJ1-2	TGTGCCAGCAGCTGGCAGGGAGGACAGGGGATGTTCAACACCTTC	CASSWQGGQGMFNTF
NA	TRBV18	NA	TRBJ1-2	TGTGCCAGCTTCGACACTGGATCTTACAACTATGGCTACACCTTC	CASFDTGSYNYGYTF
NA	TRBV9	TRBD2	TRBJ2-1	TGTGCCAGCAGCTTCGGACTAGCGGGGGGCCTGGAGGAGGAGCAGTTCTTC	CASSFGLAGGLEEEQFF
NA	TRBV11-3	TRBD1	TRBJ2-7	TGTGCCAGCAGCTTCGGGACAGGGTACTACGAGCAGTACTTC	CASSFGTGYYEQYF
NA	TRBV5-1	NA	TRBJ1-1	TGCGCCAGCAGCTTCGACAGGAACACTGAAGCTTTCTTT	CASSFDRNTEAFF
NA	TRBV29-1	TRBD2	TRBJ2-3	TGCAGCGTGGCCCGACTAGCGAAACAGGGAAGCACAGATACGCAGTATTTT	CSVARLAKQGSTDTQYF
NA	TRBV12-3/TRBV12-4	NA	TRBJ1-1	TGTGCCAGCACTCCCGACACAAACACTGAAGCTTTCTTT	CASTPDTNTEAFF
once	TRBV28	NA	TRBJ2-2	TGTGCCTCTTCGGGTGGGATCGGGGAGCTGTTTTTT	CASSGGIGELFF
NA	TRBV6-1	TRBD2	TRBJ2-2	TGTGCCAGCAGTGAATTCCGACGGGGGGCCGGGGAGCTGTTTTTT	CASSEFRRGAGELFF
once	TRBV5-8	NA	TRBJ1-6	TGTGCCAGCAGCTTGGGGGCAGGGGTAAATTCACCCCTCCACTTT	CASSLGAGVNSPLHF
NA	TRBV7-6	NA	TRBJ2-2	TGTGCCAGCAGCCCTGACCCAATCCTCGAGTACGGGGAGCTGTTTTTT	CASSPDPILEYGELFF
NA	TRBV12-3/TRBV12-4	TRBD1	TRBJ1-2	TGTGCCAGCACCCAGGGGGCTGGCTACACCTTC	CASTQGAGYTF
once	TRBV5-1	NA	TRBJ1-2	TGCGCCAGCAGCTTAGTGGCAGCAGACTATGGCTACACCTTC	CASSLVAADYGYTF
NA	TRBV20-1	NA	TRBJ1-3	TGCAGTGCTAGTCGCTCAAACTCTGGAAACACCATATATTTT	CSASRSNSGNTIYF
NA	TRBV3-1/TRBV3-2	TRBD2	TRBJ2-3	TGTGCCAGCAGCCGACTAGCGGGGCCTGGGGGTACGCAGTATTTT	CASSRLAGPGGTQYF
NA	TRBV9	TRBD2	TRBJ2-3	TGTGCCAGCAGCTCCCGTGAGCGGGGCTCCACAGATACGCAGTATTTT	CASSSRERGSTDTQYF
NA	TRBV4-1	NA	TRBJ1-1	TGCGCCAGCAGCCAAGATGCGGCGAACACTGAAGCTTTCTTT	CASSQDAANTEAFF
NA	TRBV18	NA	TRBJ2-7	TGTGCCAGCTCACCCTTGAGTGACAGCTACGAGCAGTACTTC	CASSPLSDSYEQYF
NA	TRBV11-3	NA	TRBJ2-3	TGTGCCAGCAGCTTCGTGGGAAATACGCAGTATTTT	CASSFVGNTQYF
NA	TRBV7-2	TRBD2	TRBJ2-7	TGTGCCAGCAGCCTGGGACTAGCGGGGGGGCTGGAGCAGTACTTC	CASSLGLAGGLEQYF
NA	TRBV18	TRBD1	TRBJ1-1	TGTGCCAGCTCACCAACAGGGGGGAACACTGAAGCTTTCTTT	CASSPTGGNTEAFF
NA	TRBV5-1	NA	TRBJ1-1	TGCGCCAGCAGCTTGGGGTGGGATCCCTTGAACACTGAAGCTTTCTTT	CASSLGWDPLNTEAFF
NA	TRBV19	NA	TRBJ1-2	TGTGCCAGTAGCCCGTCGGGGGGAGTTGTTCCTAACTATGGCTACACCTTC	CASSPSGGVVPNYGYTF
few	TRBV19	TRBD1	TRBJ1-2	TGTGCCAGTAGTACTCAAGGGACAGGGAGGTTTGGCTACACCTTC	CASSTQGTGRFGYTF
NA	TRBV3-1/TRBV3-2	TRBD2	TRBJ2-3	TGTGCCAGCAGCCACTCGGGAGGGCCAACAGATACGCAGTATTTT	CASSHSGGPTDTQYF
few	TRBV10-3	NA	TRBJ2-5	TGTGCCATCGGAGAGCGGGAAGAGACCCAGTACTTC	CAIGEREETQYF